These T cell receptor beta chains were read from a single sample in a study of CD4+ T cells in melanoma. Assay: immunoSEQ multiplex PCR; the TCRdb copy retains only in-frame clones and omits some. The sample carries 15,000 to 20,000 clones, about four fifths recorded once. Source material: cells from a culture (not recorded whether cultured in vitro). The receptors derive from a human donor with melanoma. The CDR3 runs from the conserved cysteine through the conserved F or W. D genes are given only for firm matches. Size values are once, few and many counts, or a class for expanded clones, and some rows have none.

clone size	V gene	D gene	J gene	CDR3 protein	CDR3 DNA
once	TRBV10-1	-	TRBJ1-4	CASRPDSLRTNEKLFF	TGCGCCAGCAGACCCGACAGCCTAAGGACTAATGAAAAACTGTTTTTT
-	TRBV5-1	-	TRBJ1-1	CASSLGGLGTEAFF	TGCGCCAGCAGCTTAGGAGGCCTGGGGACTGAAGCTTTCTTT
-	TRBV5-1	TRBD1	TRBJ1-1	CASSLGGTGQMNTEAFF	TGCGCCAGCAGCTTGGGCGGGACAGGGCAAATGAACACTGAAGCTTTCTTT
-	TRBV11-2	-	TRBJ2-5	CASSLMGQTQYF	TGTGCCAGCAGCTTAATGGGACAGACCCAGTACTTC
-	TRBV7-8	TRBD2	TRBJ2-1	CASSQGTSGGEQFF	TGTGCCAGCAGCCAGGGGACTAGCGGCGGCGAGCAGTTCTTC
-	TRBV18	TRBD1	TRBJ1-2	CASSGTGNYGYTF	TGTGCCAGCTCAGGGACAGGGAACTATGGCTACACCTTC
-	TRBV7-3	-	TRBJ2-2	CASSLTRTGELFF	TGTGCCAGCAGCTTAACGAGGACCGGGGAGCTGTTTTTT
-	TRBV10-1	-	TRBJ1-1	CASSPRTPDGEAFF	TGCGCCAGCAGTCCCCGGACCCCGGACGGTGAAGCTTTCTTT
-	TRBV6-1	-	TRBJ2-5	CASREETQYF	TGTGCCAGCAGAGAAGAGACCCAGTACTTC
-	TRBV11-2	TRBD1	TRBJ1-2	CASSSWTGVANYGYTF	TGTGCCAGCAGCTCCTGGACAGGGGTCGCCAACTATGGCTACACCTTC
-	TRBV27	-	TRBJ1-6	CARALASPLHF	TGTGCCAGGGCTCTCGCCTCACCCCTCCACTTT
-	TRBV5-6	-	TRBJ1-3	CASSLLQVIGNTIYF	TGTGCCAGCAGCTTGTTGCAGGTTATTGGAAACACCATATATTTT
-	TRBV10-3	-	TRBJ2-1	CAAGGKADRNSYNEQFF	TGTGCCGCAGGGGGGAAAGCAGACAGAAACTCCTACAATGAGCAGTTCTTC
-	TRBV7-2	-	TRBJ2-1	CASSPDRNRNNEQFF	TGTGCCAGCAGCCCCGACCGGAACAGGAACAATGAGCAGTTCTTC
-	TRBV14	-	TRBJ1-6	CASSQGYHSPLHF	TGTGCCAGCAGCCAAGGCTACCATTCACCCCTCCACTTT
-	TRBV19	-	TRBJ2-7	CASSMSYYEQYF	TGTGCCAGTAGTATGTCGTACTACGAGCAGTACTTC
-	TRBV5-1	-	TRBJ1-3	CASSLEGRATGNTIYF	TGCGCCAGCAGCTTGGAGGGCAGGGCTACTGGAAACACCATATATTTT
few	TRBV7-9	-	TRBJ1-1	CASSRRGGGGTEAFF	TGTGCCAGCAGCCGGAGGGGGGGAGGCGGCACTGAAGCTTTCTTT
few	TRBV6-6	-	TRBJ1-1	CASRNRGENTEAFF	TGTGCCAGCAGGAATCGTGGGGAGAACACTGAAGCTTTCTTT
-	TRBV5-1	TRBD1	TRBJ2-3	CASSRDSRTDTQYF	TGCGCCAGCAGCCGGGACAGCCGCACAGATACGCAGTATTTT
-	TRBV18	-	TRBJ2-3	CASSPYGTSSTDTQYF	TGTGCCAGCTCACCTTACGGGACCTCTAGCACAGATACGCAGTATTTT
-	TRBV11-2	-	TRBJ2-2	CASSLVSPNTGELFF	TGTGCCAGCAGCTTAGTCAGTCCGAACACCGGGGAGCTGTTTTTT
-	TRBV7-9	-	TRBJ2-7	CASSPWSEQYF	TGTGCCAGCAGCCCCTGGTCCGAGCAGTACTTC
-	TRBV7-2	-	TRBJ1-1	CASSPREGANTEAFF	TGTGCCAGCAGCCCCCGAGAGGGCGCGAACACTGAAGCTTTCTTT
few	TRBV19	-	TRBJ1-6	CASSGLGNGRPLHF	TGTGCCAGTAGTGGGTTGGGGAACGGACGACCCCTCCACTTT
-	TRBV19	TRBD1	TRBJ2-5	CASSIGYFGTGRRETQYF	TGTGCCAGTAGTATCGGCTACTTTGGGACAGGGAGGCGAGAGACCCAGTACTTC
-	TRBV7-8	-	TRBJ2-5	CASSPRGLGETQYF	TGTGCCAGCAGCCCCCGGGGACTGGGCGAGACCCAGTACTTC